The entry below gives a single TCR beta chain sequence along with its context. The antigen remains unidentified. At one end the junction does not follow the germline gene, possibly because of a read error. The data originate from a study of regulatory T cells in long-lasting Graves disease. The overall study: Antithyroid drug use was under 3 months in newly diagnosed Graves' patients. The study, taken as a whole, reports: Under persistent disease, TRBV28, TRBJ1-2 and TRBJ2-5 were used preferentially.

The germline V gene has CDR1 GTSNPN and CDR2 SVGIG (reference sequence). The CDR3 is made up of 14 amino acids. Investigators prepared the TCR beta libraries by applying iRepertoire HTBI primers and Arm-PCR of CDR3 regions. One entry per CDR3 protein results from TCRdb running MiXCR on the multiplex PCR reads. Of a few hundred thousand distinct CDR3 sequences in the sample, roughly 17% were seen once. Documented time point: newly diagnosed GD, antithyroid drugs for less than 3 months. Scientists built the TCR library using RNA that was extracted from PBMCs. The same sample was also studied in work on T cells in Graves' hyperthyroidism and ophthalmopathy. That paper adds: HTBI primers were used for first-round RT-PCR of the TCR CDR3.

This clonotype was sampled from a man between 35 and 55 years old with Graves disease. The chain joins TRBV30 to TRBJ2-1; 8 bases are a match to TRBD2. The source material was peripheral blood mononuclear cells (PBMCs), sampled at new diagnosis, from a patient treated with antithyroid drugs. The CDR3 protein is CAWGVIVGGDEQFF. In DNA form, the CDR3 reads TGTGCCTGGGGTGTAATTGTCGGGGGGGATGAGCAGTTCTTC.